A selection of T cell receptor beta chains follows, all from one sample in a study of T cells after posttransplantation cyclophosphamide. The table came from immunoSEQ multiplex PCR; TCRdb's copy has only in-frame clones and leaves some out. The data show 15,000 to 25,000 clones, roughly 90% seen once. Sequenced here: PBMCs, sampled after allogeneic stem cell transplant with posttransplant cyclophosphamide. The origin of the receptors is a female patient between 35 and 55 years old who received an allogeneic stem cell transplant from a related donor, was CMV-positive, and had no GVHD. Some T cells may have originated in the graft donor. Each CDR3 is given without its conserved first and last residue.

V,J,CDR3
TRBV30,TRBJ1-4,AWRGWHSNEKLF
TRBV18,TRBJ2-7,ASSPGGGRNEQY
TRBV27,TRBJ2-2,ASSLSRPAGDTGELF
TRBV7-8,TRBJ1-2,ASSARQGVVAANYGYT
TRBV6-5,TRBJ2-1,ASSYRGTGDEQF
TRBV6-1,TRBJ1-2,ASSEAQGMFYGYT
TRBV27,TRBJ2-7,ASSSGRDSLSYEQY
TRBV27,TRBJ1-2,ASSLSGPQGRGYT
TRBV7-3,TRBJ2-3,ASSPRAGGPFGTDTQY
TRBV9,TRBJ2-7,ASSVASGNAYEQY
TRBV5-6,TRBJ2-2,ASSLLGLASNTGELF
TRBV13,TRBJ2-5,ASSSQVQETQY
TRBV7-9,TRBJ1-1,ASSPPGQGSGTEAF
TRBV11-3,TRBJ2-3,ASSSALAGAQY
TRBV28,TRBJ1-2,ASKLPPTNYGYT
TRBV7-9,TRBJ2-7,ASSALAVYEQY